The next 22 T cell receptor beta chains were all read from a single sample in a study of T cell responses to AZD1222 COVID-19 vaccine. Sequencing was performed with immunoSEQ multiplex PCR; in TCRdb, only in-frame clones are kept and a portion is missing. The sample lists around 150,000 clones, more than 80% occurring once. Sequencing was performed on peripheral blood, taken on day 0 of AZD1222 vaccination. These receptors originate from an adult in good health.

The genes are TRBV27 and TRBJ2-7; 7 bases match TRBD2. Germline V gene lookup returns CDR1 MNHEY and CDR2 SMNVEV (reference sequence). This CDR3 has 13 residues. V lost 6 bases, J lost 2 bases, and 4 bases stayed unmatched. The CDR3 DNA follows: TGTGCCAGCAGGCGACTAGCTCCCTACGAGCAGTACTTC. This gives the protein CASRRLAPYEQYF.

This chain connects TRBV30 to TRBJ1-5, with TRBD1 matching 9 bases. Germline V CDR1 and CDR2: GTSNPN, SVGIG (reference sequence). This CDR3 spans 16 amino acids. The trim removed 2 bases at V and 2 bases at J, leaving 7 bases unmatched. The CDR3 region is CAWSPMTGGGNQPQHF. The CDR3 DNA follows: TGTGCCTGGAGTCCCATGACAGGGGGTGGCAATCAGCCCCAGCATTTT. Drawing the rest from reference TRBV30 and TRBJ1-5, the complete variable domain is SQTIHQWPATLVQPVGSPLSLECTVEGTSNPNLYWYRQAAGRGLQLLFYSVGIGQISSEVPQNLSASRPQDRQFILSSKKLLLSDSGFYLCAWSPMTGGGNQPQHFGDGTRLSIL.

This clone was seen a handful of times. This CDR3 reads CATSRSTATDGYTF. In DNA form, the CDR3 reads TGTGCCACCAGCAGATCCACAGCAACAGATGGCTACACCTTC. V and J are TRBV15 and TRBJ1-2; no clear D gene. The CDR3 is 14 residues long. With 2 bases removed from V and 6 bases from J, the gap between germline ends came to 13 bases. Germline CDR1 is LNHNV and CDR2 is YYDKDF (reference sequence).

This clone occurred once. The chain recombines TRBV7-2 with TRBJ2-2, with 7 bases that match TRBD2. The junction had 9 bases not matched to a gene; V was cut back by 1 base and J by 1 base. Germline CDR1 SGHTA, CDR2 FQGNSA. The CDR3 is 18 residues long. CDR3 sequence reads: CASSLVRSGGLNTGELFF. The CDR3 DNA reads as TGTGCCAGCAGCTTAGTTAGGTCGGGGGGTCTGAACACCGGGGAGCTGTTTTTT.

The CDR3 here is CASSLERTGELFF. In nucleotides, the CDR3 is TGTGCCAGCAGCTTGGAGCGGACCGGGGAGCTGTTTTTT. The chain employs TRBV7-8 and TRBJ2-2; maybe TRBD2 (5 bases). V lost 3 bases to trimming and J lost 5 bases, with 7 bases between them. Germline assignment: CDR1 SGHVS and CDR2 FQNEAQ. The CDR3 has 13 residues.

V and J are TRBV5-1 and TRBJ1-2, with 9 bases aligning to TRBD1. Per germline, CDR1 SGHRS and CDR2 YFSETQ. V shed 5 bases and J 3 bases; nucleotides not matched to a gene: 14. The CDR3 runs to 17 residues. CDR3 protein: CASRPSRDRATHYGYTF. DNA for the CDR3: TGCGCCAGCAGGCCTTCCCGGGACAGGGCGACCCACTATGGCTACACCTTC.

This clone was counted between two and nine times. V and J are TRBV10-1 and TRBJ2-2, with TRBD2 matching over 7 bases. Germline CDR1 WNHNN, CDR2 SYGVQD (reference sequence). The J segment lost 6 bases and the V segment lost 0 bases, leaving 7 bases of the junction unmatched. The CDR3 spans 16 residues. CDR3 sequence: CASSESWLAAPGELFF. The CDR3 DNA follows: TGCGCCAGCAGTGAGTCGTGGCTAGCGGCTCCCGGGGAGCTGTTTTTT.

This sequence joins TRBV30 and TRBJ2-7, with D perhaps being TRBD1 or TRBD2 (5 bases each). CDR3 length: 12 amino acids. CDR1 and CDR2 from the germline V gene are GTSNPN and SVGIG (reference sequence). V was cut by 4 bases and J by 5 bases, with 12 bases left in between. The CDR3 sequence: CAWNLWGNEQYF. The CDR3 coding sequence is TGTGCCTGGAATTTGTGGGGGAACGAGCAGTACTTC.

In this sample, this clone turned up once. The V call is TRBV5-1, the J call TRBJ1-1; D is unresolved. The germline V gene encodes CDR1 SGHRS and CDR2 YFSETQ. The ends were cut back, 3 bases at V and 1 base at J, with 13 bases in the middle. The CDR3 is 15 residues long. CDR3 sequence: CASSSEVGENTEAFF. DNA for the CDR3: TGCGCCAGCAGCTCCGAGGTCGGCGAGAACACTGAAGCTTTCTTT.

This clone was recorded a few times. The chain is built from TRBV5-4 and TRBJ2-7; TRBD2 might be the D (6 bases). This CDR3 comprises 12 residues. The germline V gene encodes CDR1 SGHNT and CDR2 YYREEE (reference sequence). V was pared by 4 bases and J by 4 bases, with 9 bases between. In DNA form, the CDR3 reads TGTGCCAGCAGCGCTGGGGGGTACGAGCAGTACTTC. It encodes CASSAGGYEQYF.

The V gene is TRBV19, the J gene TRBJ1-2, with D possibly matching TRBD1 (5 bases). This CDR3 is 13 amino acids long. Germline V gene sequence: CDR1 LNHDA, CDR2 SQIVND (reference sequence). V lost 1 base and J lost 7, with 10 bases in between. CDR3 DNA: TGTGCCAGTAGTATAGGAAGGGACTCTGGCTACACCTTC. Its protein product is CASSIGRDSGYTF.

The chain employs TRBV5-1 and TRBJ1-4, with D possibly being TRBD1 (6 bases). There are 15 residues in the CDR3. The ends were cut back, 4 bases at V and 0 bases at J, with 10 bases in the middle. The germline CDR1 and CDR2 sequences are SGHRS and YFSETQ. The CDR3: CASSPGGATNEKLFF. The DNA for the CDR3 is TGCGCCAGCAGCCCGGGGGGCGCAACTAATGAAAAACTGTTTTTT.

This clone has ten or more counts. V gene TRBV4-1 combines with J gene TRBJ1-2; no reliable D call. With 1 base removed from V and 1 base from J, the gap between germline ends came to 16 bases. CDR3 length: 17 amino acids. The germline V gene encodes CDR1 MGHRA and CDR2 YSYEKL. The CDR3 region has the DNA TGCGCCAGCAGCCAAGGACTGGACCGAAGAATTAACTATGGCTACACCTTC. Residues: CASSQGLDRRINYGYTF.

V is TRBV6-5 and J is TRBJ1-2, with no clear D. Germline V gene lookup returns CDR1 MNHEY and CDR2 SVGAGI. V was shortened by 0 bases and J by 4 bases, with 12 bases between the two germline ends. The CDR3 runs 15 residues. The CDR3 coding sequence is TGTGCCAGCAGTTACTCGTCTGCCCGGGGCTATGGCTACACCTTC. Translating gives CASSYSSARGYGYTF.

The chain combines TRBV5-6 with TRBJ1-5; no definite D call. The V end lost 4 bases, the J end lost 1 base, and 12 bases lay between the germline ends. Germline-derived CDR1 and CDR2 are SGHDT and YYEEEE. The CDR3 totals 15 residues. The CDR3: CASSRKGISNQPQHF. Written as DNA, the CDR3 is TGTGCCAGCAGCCGAAAAGGGATAAGCAATCAGCCCCAGCATTTT.

The J gene is TRBJ1-1, the V gene TRBV30; TRBD1 aligns across 7 bases. Trimming removed 2 bases from V and 1 base from J; junction bases left unmatched: 1. Germline V gives CDR1 GTSNPN, CDR2 SVGIG (reference sequence). The CDR3 sequence is 13 residues long. The CDR3 DNA sequence: TGTGCCTGGAGTAGGGGGCGGAACACTGAAGCTTTCTTT. This translates into CAWSRGRNTEAFF.

On this clone: The same CDR3 arises from other DNA sequences in this sample as well. This chain connects TRBV5-4 to TRBJ2-7, with D possibly matching TRBD1 (5 bases). This CDR3 spans 14 amino acids. The V gene lost 3 bases and the J gene lost 1 base, with 11 bases spanning the gap. Germline V gene lookup returns CDR1 SGHNT and CDR2 YYREEE (reference sequence). CDR3 region: CASSSGTGSYEQYF. Written as DNA, the CDR3 is TGTGCCAGCAGCTCCGGAACAGGTTCCTACGAGCAGTACTTC.

V gene TRBV27 combines with J gene TRBJ1-5; possibly TRBD1 for D (6 bases). The CDR3 contains 15 residues. V was cut by 7 bases and J by 1 base, with 14 bases left in between. Germline assignment: CDR1 MNHEY and CDR2 SMNVEV (reference sequence). The DNA of the CDR3 is TGTGCCAGCAACAGGGCGGCGGGGAGCAATCAGCCCCAGCATTTT. Amino acids: CASNRAAGSNQPQHF.

J is TRBJ2-1 and V is TRBV30, with TRBD2 matching over 7 bases. The V and J ends lost 0 bases and 7 bases, in that order; junction bases with no gene match: 9. Germline CDR1 is GTSNPN and CDR2 is SVGIG (reference sequence). The CDR3 extends over 15 amino acids. The CDR3: CAWSVGLVGGNEQFF. The DNA for the CDR3 is TGTGCCTGGAGTGTCGGACTAGTTGGAGGAAATGAGCAGTTCTTC.

The J gene is TRBJ1-2, the V gene TRBV28, with a possible D match to TRBD1 (6 bases). Germline CDR1 MDHEN, CDR2 SYDVKM. The CDR3 is 14 residues long. V was trimmed by 6 bases and J by 6 bases, leaving 17 bases between them. CDR3 in DNA: TGTGCCAGCAGGGAGGGCGGGGGGCTTAATGGCTACACCTTC. Residues: CASREGGGLNGYTF.

This clone was observed a single time. The chain uses TRBV6-5 and TRBJ1-6; weak D call: TRBD1 (5 bases). V lost 7 bases to trimming and J lost 11 bases, with 12 bases between them. Germline loops: CDR1 MNHEY, CDR2 SVGAGI. This CDR3 region has 12 residues. The CDR3: CASTMTVPPLHF. The CDR3 nucleotides are TGTGCCAGCACCATGACAGTTCCACCCCTCCACTTT.

The genes are TRBV2 and TRBJ2-2; no firm D call. This CDR3 contains 15 residues. Germline CDR1 SNHLY, CDR2 FYNNEI. V was cut by 7 bases and J by 1 base, with 13 bases left in between. The CDR3 is CASIPSTVNTGELFF. CDR3 nucleotides: TGTGCCAGCATTCCTTCGACGGTGAACACCGGGGAGCTGTTTTTT. Combining the CDR3 with reference TRBV2 and TRBJ2-2 gives the whole variable domain EPEVTQTPSHQVTQMGQEVILRCVPISNHLYFYWYRQILGQKVEFLVSFYNNEISEKSEIFDDQFSVERPDGSNFTLKIRSTKLEDSAMYFCASIPSTVNTGELFFGEGSRLTVL.